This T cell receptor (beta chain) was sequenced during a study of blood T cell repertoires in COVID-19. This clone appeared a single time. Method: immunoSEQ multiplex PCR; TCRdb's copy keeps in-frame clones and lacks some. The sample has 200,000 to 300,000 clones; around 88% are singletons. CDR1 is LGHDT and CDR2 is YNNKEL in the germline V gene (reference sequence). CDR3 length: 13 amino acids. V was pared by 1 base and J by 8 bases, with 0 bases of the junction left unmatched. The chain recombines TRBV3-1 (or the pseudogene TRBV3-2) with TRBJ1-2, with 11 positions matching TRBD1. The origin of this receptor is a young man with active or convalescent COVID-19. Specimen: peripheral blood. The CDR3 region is CASSQGTGGGYTF. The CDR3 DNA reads TGTGCCAGCAGCCAAGGGACAGGGGGCGGCTACACCTTC.